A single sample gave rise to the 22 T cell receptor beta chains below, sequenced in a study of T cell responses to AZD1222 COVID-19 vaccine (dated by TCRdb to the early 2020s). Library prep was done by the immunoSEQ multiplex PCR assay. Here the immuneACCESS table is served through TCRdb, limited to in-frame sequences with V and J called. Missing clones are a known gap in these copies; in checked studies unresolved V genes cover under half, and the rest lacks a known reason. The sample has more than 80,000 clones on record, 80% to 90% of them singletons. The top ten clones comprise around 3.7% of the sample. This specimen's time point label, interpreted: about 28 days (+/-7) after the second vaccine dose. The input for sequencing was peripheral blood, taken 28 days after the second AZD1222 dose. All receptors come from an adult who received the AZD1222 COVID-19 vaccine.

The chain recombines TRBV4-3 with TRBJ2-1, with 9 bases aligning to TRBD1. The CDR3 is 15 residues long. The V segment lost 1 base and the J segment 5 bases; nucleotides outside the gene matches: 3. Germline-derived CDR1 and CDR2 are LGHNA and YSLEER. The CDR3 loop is CASSQAGQGHNEQFF. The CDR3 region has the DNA TGCGCCAGCAGCCAAGCGGGACAGGGCCACAATGAGCAGTTCTTC.

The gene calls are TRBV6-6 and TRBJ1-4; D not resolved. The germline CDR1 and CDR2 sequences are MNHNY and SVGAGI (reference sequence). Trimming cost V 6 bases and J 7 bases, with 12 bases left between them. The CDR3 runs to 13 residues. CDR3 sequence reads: CASSPSPGEKLFF. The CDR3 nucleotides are TGTGCCAGCAGCCCTAGCCCGGGTGAAAAACTGTTTTTT.

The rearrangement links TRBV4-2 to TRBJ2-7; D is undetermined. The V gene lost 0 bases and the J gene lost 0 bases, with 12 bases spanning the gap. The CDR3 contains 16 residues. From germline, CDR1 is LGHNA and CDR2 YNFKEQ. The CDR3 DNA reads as TGTGCCAGCAGCCAAGATCGAGGTGGCAGCTCCTACGAGCAGTACTTC. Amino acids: CASSQDRGGSSYEQYF.

DNA of the CDR3: TGCGCCAGCAGCCAAGGGGTCTTTGATAACAATGAGCAGTTCTTC. This encodes CASSQGVFDNNEQFF. This chain connects TRBV4-3 to TRBJ2-1; D uncertain. Germline V gene lookup returns CDR1 LGHNA and CDR2 YSLEER. The CDR3 is made up of 15 amino acids. V was pared by 1 base and J by 5 bases, with 12 bases between.

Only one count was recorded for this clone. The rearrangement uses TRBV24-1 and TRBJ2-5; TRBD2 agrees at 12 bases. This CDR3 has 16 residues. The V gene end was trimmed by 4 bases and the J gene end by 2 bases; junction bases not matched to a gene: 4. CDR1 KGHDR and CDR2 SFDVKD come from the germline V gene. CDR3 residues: CATSEGTSGLQETQYF. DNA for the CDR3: TGTGCCACCAGTGAGGGGACTAGCGGGTTACAAGAGACCCAGTACTTC.

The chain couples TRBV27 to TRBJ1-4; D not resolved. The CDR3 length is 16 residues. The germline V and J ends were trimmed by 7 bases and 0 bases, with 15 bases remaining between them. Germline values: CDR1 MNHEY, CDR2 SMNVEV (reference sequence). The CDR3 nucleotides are TGTGCCAGCACCACCCTCCAAGACGCAACTAATGAAAAACTGTTTTTT. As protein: CASTTLQDATNEKLFF.

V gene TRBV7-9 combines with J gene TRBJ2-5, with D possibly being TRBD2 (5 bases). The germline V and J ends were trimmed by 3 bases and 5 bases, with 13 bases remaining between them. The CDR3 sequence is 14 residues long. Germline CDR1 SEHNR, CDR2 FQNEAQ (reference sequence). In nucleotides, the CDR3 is TGTGCCAGCAGCTTCTACGGAGGAGAGGAGACCCAGTACTTC. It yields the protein CASSFYGGEETQYF.

DNA for the CDR3: TGCAGCGTTGTTCTAGCGGGAGTCGTTCGCAGTGAGCAGTTCTTC. It translates to CSVVLAGVVRSEQFF. The V call is TRBV29-1, the J call TRBJ2-1, with 10 bases lining up with TRBD2. The CDR3 has 15 amino acids. Germline loops: CDR1 SQVTM, CDR2 ANQGSEA. The V gene end was trimmed by 4 bases and the J gene end by 9 bases; junction bases not matched to a gene: 12.

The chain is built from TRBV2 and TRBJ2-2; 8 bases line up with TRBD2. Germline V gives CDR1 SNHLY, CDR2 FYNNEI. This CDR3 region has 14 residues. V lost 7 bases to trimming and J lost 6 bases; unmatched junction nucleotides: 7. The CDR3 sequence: CASMFGGASGELFF. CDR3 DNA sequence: TGTGCCAGCATGTTCGGGGGGGCATCCGGGGAGCTGTTTTTT.

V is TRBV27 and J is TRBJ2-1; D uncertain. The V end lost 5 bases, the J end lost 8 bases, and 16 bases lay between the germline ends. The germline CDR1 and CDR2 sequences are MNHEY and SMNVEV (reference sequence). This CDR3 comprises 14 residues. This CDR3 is CASSPRLPDHEQFF. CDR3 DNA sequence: TGTGCCAGCAGTCCCCGGCTTCCAGATCATGAGCAGTTCTTC.

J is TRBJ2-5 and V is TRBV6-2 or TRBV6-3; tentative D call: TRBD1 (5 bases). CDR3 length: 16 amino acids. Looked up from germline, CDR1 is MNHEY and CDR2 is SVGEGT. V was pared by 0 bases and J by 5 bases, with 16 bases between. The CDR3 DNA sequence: TGTGCCAGCAGTTACTCGCCTGTTAGGGGTTTGGAGACCCAGTACTTC. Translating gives CASSYSPVRGLETQYF.

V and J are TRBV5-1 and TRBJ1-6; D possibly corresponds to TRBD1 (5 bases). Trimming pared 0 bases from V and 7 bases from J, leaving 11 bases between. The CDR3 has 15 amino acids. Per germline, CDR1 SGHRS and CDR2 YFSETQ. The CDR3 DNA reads TGCGCCAGCAGCTTGGCAGGGAGTCCGAATTCACCCCTCCACTTT. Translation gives CASSLAGSPNSPLHF.

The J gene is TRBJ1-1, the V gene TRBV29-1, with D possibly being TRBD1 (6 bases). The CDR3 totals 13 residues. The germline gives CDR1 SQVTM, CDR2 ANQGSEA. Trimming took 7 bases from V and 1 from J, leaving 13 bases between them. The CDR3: CSAQPRGNTEAFF. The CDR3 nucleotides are TGCAGCGCCCAACCCAGGGGGAACACTGAAGCTTTCTTT.

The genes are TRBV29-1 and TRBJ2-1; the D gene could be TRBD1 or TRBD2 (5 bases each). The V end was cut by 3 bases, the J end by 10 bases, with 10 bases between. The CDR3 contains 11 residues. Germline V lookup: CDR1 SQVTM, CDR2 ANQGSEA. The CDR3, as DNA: TGCAGCGTTGATGGGGGTCGCGAGCAGTTCTTC. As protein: CSVDGGREQFF.

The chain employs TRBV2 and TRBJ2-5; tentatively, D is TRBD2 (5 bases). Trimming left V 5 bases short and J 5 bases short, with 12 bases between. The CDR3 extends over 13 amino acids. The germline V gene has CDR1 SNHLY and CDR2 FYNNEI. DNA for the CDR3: TGTGCCAGCAGTACGGGATTAAGGGAGACCCAGTACTTC. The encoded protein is CASSTGLRETQYF.

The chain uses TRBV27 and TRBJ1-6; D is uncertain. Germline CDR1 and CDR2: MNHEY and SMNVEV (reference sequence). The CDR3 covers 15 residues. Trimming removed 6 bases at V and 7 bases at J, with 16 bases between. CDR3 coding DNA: TGTGCCAGCAGATATGACCTGTCGGGGAATTCACCCCTCCACTTT. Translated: CASRYDLSGNSPLHF.

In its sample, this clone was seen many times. The CDR3 spells CASSYSGTSVETQYF. The CDR3 DNA is TGTGCCAGCAGTTACTCCGGGACTAGCGTGGAGACCCAGTACTTC. The chain recombines TRBV6-2 or TRBV6-3 with TRBJ2-5; 10 nucleotides match TRBD2. CDR3 size: 15 residues. Germline-derived CDR1 and CDR2 are MNHEY and SVGEGT. V shed 0 bases and J 5 bases; nucleotides not matched to a gene: 3.

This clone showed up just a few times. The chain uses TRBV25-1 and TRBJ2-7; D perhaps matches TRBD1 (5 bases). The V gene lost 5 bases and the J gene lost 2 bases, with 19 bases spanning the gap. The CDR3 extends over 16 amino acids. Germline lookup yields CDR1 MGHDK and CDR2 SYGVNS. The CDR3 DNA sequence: TGTGCCAGCAGTCCCCGTCGTGCAGGGAAAACCTACGAGCAGTACTTC. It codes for CASSPRRAGKTYEQYF.

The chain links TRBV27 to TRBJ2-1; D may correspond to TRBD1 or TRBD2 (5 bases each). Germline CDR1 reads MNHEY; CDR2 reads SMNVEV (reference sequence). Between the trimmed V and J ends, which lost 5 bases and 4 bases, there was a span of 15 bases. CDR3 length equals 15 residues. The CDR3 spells CASSKSGTPYNEQFF. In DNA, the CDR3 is TGTGCCAGCAGTAAATCCGGGACCCCATACAATGAGCAGTTCTTC.

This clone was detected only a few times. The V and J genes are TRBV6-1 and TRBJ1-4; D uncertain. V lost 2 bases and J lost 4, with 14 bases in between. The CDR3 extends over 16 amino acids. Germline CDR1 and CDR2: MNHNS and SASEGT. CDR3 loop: CASSEMAGALNEKLFF. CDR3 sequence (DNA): TGTGCCAGCAGTGAAATGGCAGGAGCCCTTAATGAAAAACTGTTTTTT.

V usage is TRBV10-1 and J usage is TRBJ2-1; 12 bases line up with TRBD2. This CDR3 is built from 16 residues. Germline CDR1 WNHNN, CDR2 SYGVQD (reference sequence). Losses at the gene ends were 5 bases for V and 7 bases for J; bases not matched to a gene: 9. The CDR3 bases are TGCGCCAGCAGTACCCTCGCTACTAGCGGGAGGAATGAGCAGTTCTTC. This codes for CASSTLATSGRNEQFF.

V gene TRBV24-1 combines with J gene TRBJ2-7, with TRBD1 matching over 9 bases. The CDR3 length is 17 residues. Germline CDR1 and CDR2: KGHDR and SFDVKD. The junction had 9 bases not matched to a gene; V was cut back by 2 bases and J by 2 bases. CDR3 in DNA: TGTGCCACCAGTGATTCGACCGGGACAGGGTTCCCCTACGAGCAGTACTTC. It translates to CATSDSTGTGFPYEQYF.